This TCR beta chain originates from a study of shared clonotypes between healthy human individuals. For the study at large: Donor composition was a couple of women and a few men, aged 18 to 49.

TCRdb's table, derived via immunoSEQ multiplex PCR, lists solely in-frame clones and lacks some. The data hold roughly 2.2 million clones, with roughly 92% observed a single time. The CDR3 is 15 residues long. Germline-derived CDR1 and CDR2 are MGHRA and YSYEKL. V lost 4 bases to trimming and J lost 1 base; unmatched junction nucleotides: 6. The clonotype originates from a man younger than 30 in good health. Some clones in this sample may be carry-over from other donors' samples. This chain joins TRBV4-1 and TRBJ1-2; 7 nucleotides line up with TRBD1. The specimen was naive CD4+ T cells from PBMCs. This sample's subset: CD45RA+ positively selected. DNA of the CDR3: TGCGCCAGCAGCCGCGGACAGGTGATTAACTATGGCTACACCTTC. Translating it yields CASSRGQVINYGYTF.